What follows are 18 T cell receptor beta chains derived from one specimen sequenced in a study of T cells after yellow fever vaccination. TCRdb re-derived calls from the 5' RACE reads in MiXCR, one entry per CDR3 protein. The sample contains some 320,000 distinct CDR3 sequences, approximately 10% of which appear only once. The source was CD4+ T cells sorted from PBMCs, collected 5 days after the yellow fever booster vaccination. These receptors were obtained from a man between 18 and 29 years old who received the YFV17D yellow fever vaccine.

This clonotype was picked up a small number of times. V gene TRBV3-1 combines with J gene TRBJ2-7; the D is unclear. The length of the CDR3 is 13 residues. The germline V and J ends were trimmed by 1 base and 7 bases, with 11 bases remaining between them. Germline values: CDR1 LGHDT, CDR2 YNNKEL (reference sequence). CDR3: CASSQVEVGEQYF. CDR3 sequence (DNA): TGTGCCAGCAGCCAAGTCGAGGTGGGGGAGCAGTACTTC.

V usage is TRBV10-3 and J usage is TRBJ2-7; weak D call: TRBD1 (6 bases). Trimming removed 4 bases from V and 0 bases from J, with 10 bases in between. The CDR3 runs to 14 residues. Per germline, CDR1 ENHRY and CDR2 SYGVKD. CDR3: CAISVGDISYEQYV. The CDR3 bases are TGTGCCATCAGTGTCGGGGACATCTCCTACGAGCAGTACGTC.

This clonotype appeared a few times. The rearrangement joins TRBV5-1 to TRBJ1-1; D is uncertain. Germline CDR1 SGHRS, CDR2 YFSETQ. The V end lost 0 bases, the J end lost 4 bases, and 13 bases lay between the germline ends. CDR3 length: 15 amino acids. The CDR3 nucleotides read TGCGCCAGCAGCTTGGCCAGAGGATATGGCACTGAAGCTTTCTTT. This gives the protein CASSLARGYGTEAFF.

This clonotype was counted at least ten times. The chain recombines TRBV4-3 with TRBJ2-3; D unclear. Germline CDR1 and CDR2: LGHNA and YSLEER. The CDR3 covers 13 residues. Trimming left V 0 bases short and J 4 bases short, with 5 bases between. This CDR3 is CASSQERADTQYF. The CDR3 nucleotides are TGCGCCAGCAGCCAAGAAAGGGCAGATACGCAGTATTTT.

The chain links TRBV5-1 to TRBJ2-5; TRBD1 matches 10 bases. V shed 3 bases, J shed 6 bases, and the junction held 8 bases outside the gene matches. The CDR3 runs to 15 residues. Germline CDR1 is SGHRS and CDR2 is YFSETQ. CDR3 DNA sequence: TGCGCCAGCAGCTACCGGGACAGGGGATCGAAGACCCAGTACTTC. This codes for CASSYRDRGSKTQYF.

This clonotype was detected ten times or more. V usage is TRBV11-1 and J usage is TRBJ2-7, with 7 bases matching TRBD1. This CDR3 comprises 13 residues. V was pared by 5 bases and J by 3 bases, with 4 bases of the junction left unmatched. Germline V CDR1 and CDR2: SGHAT, FQDESV (reference sequence). The CDR3 sequence: CASSVGTDYEQYF. The CDR3, as DNA: TGTGCCAGCAGCGTCGGGACAGACTACGAGCAGTACTTC.

The chain uses TRBV6-2 or TRBV6-3 and TRBJ2-7; D is possibly TRBD1 (5 bases). CDR1 and CDR2 from the germline V gene are MNHEY and SVGEGT. V gave up 5 bases and J gave up 6 bases, with 11 bases separating them. The CDR3 consists of 12 residues. This CDR3 reads CASSGALREQYF. The CDR3 DNA follows: TGTGCCAGCAGTGGGGCCTTACGCGAGCAGTACTTC.

The V call is TRBV2, the J call TRBJ2-1; 8 positions match TRBD2. The CDR3 contains 14 residues. CDR1 SNHLY and CDR2 FYNNEI come from the germline V gene. V was pared by 8 bases and J by 10 bases, with 13 bases of the junction left unmatched. In DNA, the CDR3 is TGTGCCAGCGCGCGGGGGACTAGGATAACCGAGCAGTTCTTC. This codes for CASARGTRITEQFF.

V is TRBV4-3 and J is TRBJ1-1; no clear D. Trimming stripped 4 bases from V and 1 base from J, with 13 bases between. The CDR3 is 15 amino acids. The germline V gene encodes CDR1 LGHNA and CDR2 YSLEER. The CDR3 region has the DNA TGCGCCAGCAGCCCCGTGGGCGTCGGGAACACTGAAGCTTTCTTT. It translates to CASSPVGVGNTEAFF.

This clonotype occurred many times. The chain links TRBV4-3 to TRBJ2-1; 11 nucleotides match TRBD2. V lost 0 bases, J lost 4 bases, and 5 bases stayed unmatched. Germline-derived CDR1 and CDR2 are LGHNA and YSLEER. This CDR3 has 17 residues. CDR3 protein: CASSQDLGTSGYNEQFF. The CDR3, as DNA: TGCGCCAGCAGCCAAGATCTGGGGACTAGCGGTTACAATGAGCAGTTCTTC.

This clonotype appeared many times. The chain carries TRBV7-2 and TRBJ2-5; D is perhaps TRBD1 or TRBD2 (5 bases each). The CDR3 length is 13 residues. From germline, CDR1 is SGHTA and CDR2 FQGNSA. With 5 bases removed from V and 5 bases from J, the gap between germline ends came to 12 bases. The CDR3 nucleotides read TGTGCCAGCAGCCCCAAATGGGGGGAGACCCAGTACTTC. Translated, it gives CASSPKWGETQYF.

This clonotype was picked up many times. The chain is built from TRBV10-3 and TRBJ2-1, with D possibly being TRBD1 (6 bases). The CDR3 length is 13 residues. From germline, CDR1 is ENHRY and CDR2 SYGVKD. V was shortened by 11 bases and J by 0 bases, with 11 bases between the two germline ends. The CDR3 loop reads CASLGGSYNEQFF. In DNA, the CDR3 is TGTGCCTCCCTAGGGGGCTCCTACAATGAGCAGTTCTTC.

The rearrangement uses TRBV5-1 and TRBJ1-2; 8 positions agree with TRBD1. Per the germline V gene, CDR1 is SGHRS and CDR2 is YFSETQ. CDR3 length equals 13 residues. J was trimmed by 5 bases and V by 2 bases; bases with no gene match: 2. CDR3 nucleotide sequence: TGCGCCAGCAGCTTCGGACAGGGTTATGGCTACACCTTC. Translation gives CASSFGQGYGYTF.

The chain links TRBV7-3 to TRBJ1-2; D possibly corresponds to TRBD1 (5 bases). The CDR3 length is 15 residues. V lost 3 bases to trimming and J lost 7 bases, with 18 bases between them. CDR1 is SGHTA and CDR2 is FQGTGA in the germline V gene. This CDR3 reads CASSFSPGTVAGYTF. DNA of the CDR3: TGTGCCAGCAGCTTCTCCCCCGGGACGGTGGCTGGCTACACCTTC.

This clonotype has more than one count but fewer than ten. The chain is built from TRBV7-3 and TRBJ2-1, with D tentatively TRBD2 (5 bases). The germline V and J ends were trimmed by 0 bases and 10 bases, with 16 bases remaining between them. The germline CDR1 and CDR2 sequences are SGHTA and FQGTGA. The CDR3 is 15 amino acids. The CDR3 spells CASSLTNYWRSEQFF. The CDR3 nucleotides read TGTGCCAGCAGCTTAACGAACTACTGGAGGAGCGAGCAGTTCTTC. Together with reference TRBV7-3 and TRBJ2-1, the CDR3 gives the full variable domain: GAGVSQTPSNKVTEKGKYVELRCDPISGHTALYWYRQSLGQGPEFLIYFQGTGAADDSGLPNDRFFAVRPEGSVSTLKIQRTERGDSAVYLCASSLTNYWRSEQFFGPGTRLTVL.

This clonotype was observed a few times. V is TRBV7-2 and J is TRBJ2-5; D could derive from TRBD1 or TRBD2 (6 bases each). Trimming removed 4 bases from V and 9 bases from J, with 12 bases in between. Germline V CDR1 and CDR2: SGHTA, FQGNSA. The CDR3 has 12 residues. CDR3 in amino acids: CASSSTGRPQYF. As DNA, the CDR3 is TGTGCCAGCAGCTCAACAGGGAGGCCCCAGTACTTC.

This clonotype was observed many times. The rearrangement joins TRBV5-1 to TRBJ1-3; the D gene is possibly TRBD1 (5 bases). This CDR3 is 15 amino acids long. Between the trimmed V and J ends, which lost 4 bases and 3 bases, there was a span of 14 bases. Germline CDR1 and CDR2: SGHRS and YFSETQ. CDR3 in amino acids: CASSQPQGSGNTIYF. CDR3 coding DNA: TGCGCCAGCAGCCAACCGCAGGGTAGTGGAAACACCATATATTTT.

At least ten counts were recorded for this clonotype. V is TRBV18 and J is TRBJ2-7; the match to TRBD1 covers 9 bases. This CDR3 spans 18 amino acids. J was trimmed by 0 bases and V by 3 bases; bases with no gene match: 12. CDR1 KGHSH and CDR2 LQKENI come from the germline V gene. CDR3: CASSPRVTGTGISYEQYV. The CDR3, as DNA: TGTGCCAGCTCACCTCGGGTGACCGGGACAGGGATCTCCTACGAGCAGTACGTC.